The 23 T cell receptor beta chains presented below share a single source sample, sequenced in a study of cytomegalovirus exposure and HLA in healthy donors. PCR was performed using 60 Vbeta and 13 Jbeta primers. Method: immunoSEQ multiplex PCR; TCRdb's copy keeps in-frame clones and lacks some. The sample comprises around 88,000 clones, 78% of which are singletons, and 4.1% rests with the top ten. Sequenced: PBMCs. These receptors were taken from a woman aged 40 to 49 in good health and CMV-seropositive.

The gene calls are TRBV7-8 and TRBJ1-2, with 10 bases identical to TRBD1. V was clipped by 5 bases and J by 3 bases; unmatched bases: 3. Per the germline V gene, CDR1 is SGHVS and CDR2 is FQNEAQ. The CDR3 runs 14 residues. The CDR3 sequence is CASSGGTGDYGYTF. CDR3 in DNA: TGTGCCAGCAGCGGCGGGACAGGGGACTATGGCTACACCTTC.

This clone was seen a single time. The V gene is TRBV6-1, the J gene TRBJ2-5; 11 bases are a match to TRBD2. With the DNA end fitting TRBJ2-7 better, the J assignment may be wrong. Per germline, CDR1 MNHNS and CDR2 SASEGT. This CDR3 has 14 amino acids. The CDR3 nucleotides are TGTGCCAGCGCGGGGACTAGCGGAGTTTACGAGCAGTACTTC. As protein: CASAGTSGVYEQYF.

The V and J genes are TRBV7-9 and TRBJ1-3; D ambiguous. Germline V gene sequence: CDR1 SEHNR, CDR2 FQNEAQ (reference sequence). The CDR3 consists of 15 residues. This CDR3 is CGLEANGISGNTIYF. CDR3 bases: TGTGGATTGGAGGCGAATGGAATCTCTGGAAACACCATATATTTT.

The chain employs TRBV5-1 and TRBJ2-1; TRBD2 aligns across 14 bases. CDR3 length: 17 residues. Germline-derived CDR1 and CDR2 are SGHRS and YFSETQ. V trimming: 4 bases; J trimming: 5 bases; junction bases outside the gene matches: 8. The CDR3 DNA is TGCGCCAGCAGCCCACTAAAGACTAGCGGGAGGGACAATGAGCAGTTCTTC. Translated, it gives CASSPLKTSGRDNEQFF.

This clone was seen a single time. This sequence joins TRBV2 and TRBJ2-5; D is undetermined. This CDR3 comprises 13 residues. In germline, CDR1 is SNHLY, CDR2 FYNNEI. V gave up 3 bases and J gave up 2 bases, with 7 bases separating them. In DNA form, the CDR3 reads TGTGCCAGCAGTGAGTGGCGGCAAGAGACCCAGTACTTC. This sequence encodes CASSEWRQETQYF.

J is TRBJ2-1 and V is TRBV29-1; D possibly corresponds to TRBD2 (7 bases). This CDR3 contains 15 residues. Germline assignment: CDR1 SQVTM and CDR2 ANQGSEA. V was shortened by 6 bases and J by 1 base, with 16 bases between the two germline ends. The chain's CDR3 is CSVLSGGASYNEQFF. CDR3 nucleotide sequence: TGCAGCGTCCTCTCTGGGGGGGCTTCCTACAATGAGCAGTTCTTC.

The rearrangement links TRBV5-1 to TRBJ2-2, with D hard to call. CDR3 length: 16 residues. Germline CDR1 and CDR2: SGHRS and YFSETQ. Trimming stripped 0 bases from V and 2 bases from J, with 11 bases between. DNA for the CDR3: TGCGCCAGCAGCTTGGCCATTCTAGTCAACACCGGGGAGCTGTTTTTT. Translation: CASSLAILVNTGELFF. The full variable domain, its missing parts supplied by reference TRBV5-1 and TRBJ2-2, is KAGVTQTPRYLIKTRGQQVTLSCSPISGHRSVSWYQQTPGQGLQFLFEYFSETQRNKGNFPGRFSGRQFSNSRSEMNVSTLELGDSALYLCASSLAILVNTGELFFGEGSRLTVL.

The chain has TRBV21-1 and TRBJ2-1; the D segment call TRBD2 is taken from the table without a DNA check. TRBV21-1 is tagged as a pseudogene. The CDR3 length is 15 residues. The CDR3 DNA reads as TGTGCCAGCAACTACTCAACGGGCGGGGGCGATGAGCAGTTCTTC. Its translation: CASNYSTGGGDEQFF.

This chain uses TRBV2 with TRBJ2-1; 7 nucleotides agree with TRBD2. The CDR3 has 16 residues. CDR1 SNHLY and CDR2 FYNNEI come from the germline V gene. V was clipped by 7 bases and J by 0 bases; unmatched bases: 9. The CDR3 sequence: CASIRLAASSYNEQFF. In nucleotides, the CDR3 is TGTGCCAGCATTAGGCTAGCGGCCTCCTCCTACAATGAGCAGTTCTTC.

This sequence joins TRBV11-2 and TRBJ2-3, with TRBD2 identical over 8 bases. This CDR3 is built from 14 residues. V lost 3 bases to trimming and J lost 1 base; unmatched junction nucleotides: 0. CDR1 and CDR2 from the germline V gene are SGHAT and FQNNGV. The chain's CDR3 is CASSLRGGTDTQYF. The CDR3 DNA reads as TGTGCCAGCAGCTTGCGGGGGGGCACAGATACGCAGTATTTT.

The V call is TRBV6-1, the J call TRBJ1-5, with 7 bases that match TRBD1. This CDR3 region has 15 residues. Germline V gene lookup returns CDR1 MNHNS and CDR2 SASEGT. V gave up 6 bases and J gave up 3 bases; unmatched junction bases: 8. CDR3 protein: CASSLGTVNNQPQHF. Here the CDR3 DNA reads TGTGCCAGCAGCCTTGGGACAGTAAACAATCAGCCCCAGCATTTT.

This clone was picked up a small number of times. This chain links TRBV9 with TRBJ1-4, with D possibly being TRBD1 (6 bases). Germline loops: CDR1 SGDLS, CDR2 YYNGEE. The CDR3 loop spans 15 amino acids. Trimming removed 0 bases from V and 3 bases from J, with 9 bases in between. The CDR3 reads CASSVAGHPNEKLFF. In nucleotides, the CDR3 is TGTGCCAGCAGCGTAGCGGGACACCCTAATGAAAAACTGTTTTTT.

This clone was recorded once. The V gene is TRBV4-1, the J gene TRBJ1-3; D call uncertain. Germline CDR1 is MGHRA and CDR2 is YSYEKL. The CDR3 totals 15 residues. Trimming left V 2 bases short and J 1 base short, with 9 bases between. The CDR3 sequence: CASSQTVQSGNTIYF. CDR3 bases: TGCGCCAGCAGCCAAACTGTCCAATCTGGAAACACCATATATTTT.

This rearrangement joins TRBV28 to TRBJ2-5; D is unclear. CDR1 and CDR2 from the germline V gene are MDHEN and SYDVKM. Deletions cut 3 bases from V and 1 base from J, with 12 bases between. The CDR3 consists of 15 residues. CDR3 nucleotides: TGTGCCAGCAGTTTCGGTCCATCTTTCCAAGAGACCCAGTACTTC. This translates into CASSFGPSFQETQYF.

The V call is TRBV5-6, the J call TRBJ1-3, with 7 bases matching TRBD1. The CDR3 spans 15 residues. J lost 3 bases, V lost 3 bases, and 6 bases had no gene match. The V gene's germline CDR1 is SGHDT and CDR2 YYEEEE. CDR3: CASSSYAGGGNTIYF. The CDR3 DNA reads as TGTGCCAGCAGCTCGTACGCAGGGGGTGGAAACACCATATATTTT.

The V call is TRBV5-1, the J call TRBJ2-1; 7 nucleotides match TRBD2. The V gene end was trimmed by 0 bases and the J gene end by 10 bases; junction bases not matched to a gene: 10. Per germline, CDR1 SGHRS and CDR2 YFSETQ. The CDR3 has 15 residues. CDR3 amino acids: CASSLETGGSLEQFF. CDR3 nucleotide sequence: TGCGCCAGCAGCTTGGAAACGGGAGGTTCGCTGGAGCAGTTCTTC.

This clone was seen only once. The genes are TRBV10-3 and TRBJ2-2; a weak D match, TRBD1 (5 bases). The germline CDR1 and CDR2 sequences are ENHRY and SYGVKD. The V and J ends lost 11 bases and 2 bases respectively, with 12 bases between them. The CDR3 runs 13 residues. CDR3 protein: CAAQAVNTGELFF. The DNA for the CDR3 is TGTGCCGCACAGGCCGTTAACACCGGGGAGCTGTTTTTT.

This clone turned up a few times. The V call is TRBV19, the J call TRBJ1-1; D may be TRBD1 (5 bases). Trimming removed 7 bases at V and 5 bases at J, with 17 bases between. CDR3 size: 14 residues. Per the germline V gene, CDR1 is LNHDA and CDR2 is SQIVND (reference sequence). In nucleotides, the CDR3 is TGTGCCAGTATTGGGCAGGGAAGTCGGACTGAAGCTTTCTTT. Its protein product is CASIGQGSRTEAFF.

This clone was seen once. CDR3 residues: CASTQLASQNNEQFF. CDR3 in DNA: TGCGCCAGCACCCAACTAGCGTCCCAAAACAATGAGCAGTTCTTC. V is TRBV5-1 and J is TRBJ2-1; 7 nucleotides agree with TRBD2. The germline V gene has CDR1 SGHRS and CDR2 YFSETQ. The CDR3 is 15 residues long. Trimming cost V 6 bases and J 5 bases; bases outside gene matches: 11.

In its sample, this clone was seen once. This chain uses TRBV6-5 with TRBJ2-1; no definite D call. Germline CDR1 MNHEY, CDR2 SVGAGI. Trimming stripped 2 bases from V and 5 bases from J, with 7 bases between. The CDR3 extends over 13 amino acids. CDR3 DNA: TGTGCCAGCAGTTACGTGGCAGACAATGAGCAGTTCTTC. Protein: CASSYVADNEQFF.

As for this clone: One end of the junction fails to match germline, which may point to a read error. This sequence joins TRBV10-3 and TRBJ2-3; maybe TRBD2 (6 bases). Germline-derived CDR1 and CDR2 are ENHRY and SYGVKD. CDR3 length: 15 amino acids. The CDR3 loop reads CAISERREGPDMQYF. The CDR3, as DNA: TGTGCCATCAGTGAAAGGCGGGAAGGACCAGATATGCAGTATTTT.

This clone came up once. This chain connects TRBV5-4 to TRBJ1-1, with 7 bases matching TRBD1. CDR3 length: 16 residues. V shed 4 bases and J 1 base; nucleotides not matched to a gene: 10. Germline V gene lookup returns CDR1 SGHNT and CDR2 YYREEE (reference sequence). Written as DNA, the CDR3 is TGTGCCAGCAGCAGGGGGGATTGGACAGGGAACACTGAAGCTTTCTTT. This translates into CASSRGDWTGNTEAFF.

The chain employs TRBV28 and TRBJ2-1; weak D call: TRBD2 (6 bases). The V end was cut by 7 bases, the J end by 0 bases, with 13 bases between. This CDR3 is built from 15 residues. Germline V lookup: CDR1 MDHEN, CDR2 SYDVKM. CDR3 protein: CASNGGKSSYNEQFF. DNA of the CDR3: TGTGCCAGCAATGGGGGGAAGAGCTCCTACAATGAGCAGTTCTTC.